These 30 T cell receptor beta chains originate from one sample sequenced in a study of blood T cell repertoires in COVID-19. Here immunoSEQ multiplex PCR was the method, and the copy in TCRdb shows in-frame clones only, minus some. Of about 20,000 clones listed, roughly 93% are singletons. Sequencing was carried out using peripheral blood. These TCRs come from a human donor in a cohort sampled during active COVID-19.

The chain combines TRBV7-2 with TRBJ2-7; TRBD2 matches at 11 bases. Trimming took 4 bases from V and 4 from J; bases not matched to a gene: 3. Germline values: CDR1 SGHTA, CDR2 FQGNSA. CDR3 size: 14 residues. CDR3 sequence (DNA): TGTGCCAGCAGCTCCCTAGCGGGGGGTTACGAGCAGTACTTC. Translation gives CASSSLAGGYEQYF.

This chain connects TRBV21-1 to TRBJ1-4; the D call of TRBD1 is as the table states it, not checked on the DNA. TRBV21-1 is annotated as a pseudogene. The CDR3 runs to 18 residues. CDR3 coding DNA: TGTGCCAGCAGCGTAAGGTCTTGCGGAACGACAGGACATGAAAAACTGTTTTTT. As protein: CASSVRSCGTTGHEKLFF.

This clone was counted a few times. The CDR3 region has the DNA TGCGCCAGCAGAGGAGGGGGCGCATGGATTACTAGCACAGATACGCAGTATTTT. Protein sequence: CASRGGGAWITSTDTQYF. The V gene is TRBV5-1, the J gene TRBJ2-3; the D gene is possibly TRBD1 (7 bases). Looked up from germline, CDR1 is SGHRS and CDR2 is YFSETQ. CDR3 length: 18 residues. Trimming removed 5 bases at V and 0 bases at J, with 22 bases between.

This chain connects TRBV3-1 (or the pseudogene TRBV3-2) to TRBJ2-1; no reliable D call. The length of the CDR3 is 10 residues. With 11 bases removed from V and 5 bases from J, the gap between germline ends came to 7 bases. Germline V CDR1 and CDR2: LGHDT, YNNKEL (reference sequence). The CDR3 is CAQINNEQFF. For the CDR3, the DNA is TGTGCCCAGATAAACAATGAGCAGTTCTTC.

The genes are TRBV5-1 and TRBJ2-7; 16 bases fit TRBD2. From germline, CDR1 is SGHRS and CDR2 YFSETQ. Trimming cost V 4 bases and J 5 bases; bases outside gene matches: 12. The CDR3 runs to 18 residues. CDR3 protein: CASSRGLAGGEKGDEQYF. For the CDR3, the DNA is TGCGCCAGCAGCAGGGGACTAGCGGGAGGGGAGAAGGGCGACGAGCAGTACTTC.

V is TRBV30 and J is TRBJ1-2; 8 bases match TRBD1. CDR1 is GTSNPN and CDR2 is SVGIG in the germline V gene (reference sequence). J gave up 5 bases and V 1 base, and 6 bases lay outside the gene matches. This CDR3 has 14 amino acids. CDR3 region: CAWSGDRRWYGYTF. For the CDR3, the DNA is TGTGCCTGGAGTGGGGACAGGAGGTGGTATGGCTACACCTTC.

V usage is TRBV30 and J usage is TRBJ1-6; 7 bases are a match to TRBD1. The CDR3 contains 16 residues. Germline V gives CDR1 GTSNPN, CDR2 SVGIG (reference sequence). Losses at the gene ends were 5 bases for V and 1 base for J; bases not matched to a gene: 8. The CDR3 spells CAWGTGARSYNSPLHF. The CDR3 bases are TGTGCCTGGGGTACAGGGGCAAGGTCCTATAATTCACCCCTCCACTTT.

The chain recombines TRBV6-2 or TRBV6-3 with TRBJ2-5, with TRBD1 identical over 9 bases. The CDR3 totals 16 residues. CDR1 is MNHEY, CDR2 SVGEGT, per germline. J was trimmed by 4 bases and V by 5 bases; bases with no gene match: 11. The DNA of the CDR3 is TGTGCCAGCAGTCACAGGGGGACAGGGTTCACAGAGACCCAGTACTTC. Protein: CASSHRGTGFTETQYF.

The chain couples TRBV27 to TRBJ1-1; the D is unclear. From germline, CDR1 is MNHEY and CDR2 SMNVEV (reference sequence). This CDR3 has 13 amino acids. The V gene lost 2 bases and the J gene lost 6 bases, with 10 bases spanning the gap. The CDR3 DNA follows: TGTGCCAGCAGTTTAACAGTGGGCCCTGAAGCTTTCTTT. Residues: CASSLTVGPEAFF.

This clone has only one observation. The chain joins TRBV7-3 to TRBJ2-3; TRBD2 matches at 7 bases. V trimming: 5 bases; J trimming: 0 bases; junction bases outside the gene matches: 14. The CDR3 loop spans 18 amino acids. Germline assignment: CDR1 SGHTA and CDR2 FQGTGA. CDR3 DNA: TGTGCCAGCAGCCCAGGAGCCCTCCCTAGCGGTAGCACAGATACGCAGTATTTT. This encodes CASSPGALPSGSTDTQYF. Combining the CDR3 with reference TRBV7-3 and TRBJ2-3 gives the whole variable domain GAGVSQTPSNKVTEKGKYVELRCDPISGHTALYWYRQSLGQGPEFLIYFQGTGAADDSGLPNDRFFAVRPEGSVSTLKIQRTERGDSAVYLCASSPGALPSGSTDTQYFGPGTRLTVL.

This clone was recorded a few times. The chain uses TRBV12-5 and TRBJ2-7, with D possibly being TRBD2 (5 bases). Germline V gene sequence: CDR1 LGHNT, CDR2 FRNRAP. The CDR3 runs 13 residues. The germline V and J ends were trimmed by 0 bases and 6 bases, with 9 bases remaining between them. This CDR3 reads CASGLVDGVEQYF. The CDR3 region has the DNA TGTGCTAGTGGTTTGGTAGACGGGGTCGAGCAGTACTTC.

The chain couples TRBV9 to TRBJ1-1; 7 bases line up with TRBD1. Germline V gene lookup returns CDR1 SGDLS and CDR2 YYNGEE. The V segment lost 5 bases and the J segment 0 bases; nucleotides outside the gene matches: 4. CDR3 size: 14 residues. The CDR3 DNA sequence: TGTGCCAGCAGACTACAGGGGATGAACACTGAAGCTTTCTTT. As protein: CASRLQGMNTEAFF.

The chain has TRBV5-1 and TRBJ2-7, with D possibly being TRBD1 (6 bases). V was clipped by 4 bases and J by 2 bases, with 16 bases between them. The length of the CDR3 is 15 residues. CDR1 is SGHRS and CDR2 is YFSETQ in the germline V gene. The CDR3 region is CASSLTGQTPYEQYF. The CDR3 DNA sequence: TGCGCCAGCAGCCTGACAGGACAGACACCCTACGAGCAGTACTTC.

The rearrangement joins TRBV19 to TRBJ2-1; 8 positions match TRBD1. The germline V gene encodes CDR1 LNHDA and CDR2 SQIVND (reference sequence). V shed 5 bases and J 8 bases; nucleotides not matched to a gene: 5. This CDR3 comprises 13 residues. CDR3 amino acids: CASSPTGAYEQFF. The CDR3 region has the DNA TGTGCCAGTAGTCCGACAGGGGCATATGAGCAGTTCTTC.

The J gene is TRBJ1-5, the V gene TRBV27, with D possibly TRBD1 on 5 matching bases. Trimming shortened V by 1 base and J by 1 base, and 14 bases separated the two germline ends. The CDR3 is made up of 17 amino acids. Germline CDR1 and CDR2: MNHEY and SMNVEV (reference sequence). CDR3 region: CASSLYGGGLSNQPQHF. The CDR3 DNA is TGTGCCAGCAGTTTATATGGCGGGGGATTGAGCAATCAGCCCCAGCATTTT.

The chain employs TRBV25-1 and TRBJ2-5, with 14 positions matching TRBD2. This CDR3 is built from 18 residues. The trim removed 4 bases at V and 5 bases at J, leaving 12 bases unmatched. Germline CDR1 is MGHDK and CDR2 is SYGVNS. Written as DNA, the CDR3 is TGTGCCAGCAGTGTCCCGGGACTAGCGGGAGACCGTTATGAGACCCAGTACTTC. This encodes CASSVPGLAGDRYETQYF.

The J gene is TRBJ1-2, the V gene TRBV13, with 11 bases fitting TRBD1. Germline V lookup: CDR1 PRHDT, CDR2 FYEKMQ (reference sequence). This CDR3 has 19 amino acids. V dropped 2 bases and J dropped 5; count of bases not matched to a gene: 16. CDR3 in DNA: TGTGCCAGCAGCTTAACCCGTGGAGGAACGGGACAGGGGGTTTATGGCTACACCTTC. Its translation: CASSLTRGGTGQGVYGYTF.

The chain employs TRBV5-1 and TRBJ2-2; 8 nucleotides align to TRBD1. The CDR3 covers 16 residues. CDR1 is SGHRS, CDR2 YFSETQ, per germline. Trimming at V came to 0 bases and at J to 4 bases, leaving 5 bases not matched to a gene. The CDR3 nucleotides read TGCGCCAGCAGCTTGGATGGACAGGGAATCACCGGGGAGCTGTTTTTT. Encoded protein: CASSLDGQGITGELFF.

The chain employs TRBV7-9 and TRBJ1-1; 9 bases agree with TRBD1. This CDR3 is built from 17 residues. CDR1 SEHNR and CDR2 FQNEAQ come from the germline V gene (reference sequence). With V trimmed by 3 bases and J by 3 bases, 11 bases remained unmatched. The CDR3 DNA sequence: TGTGCCAGCAGCTTGGCGGGGACAGGGATTCGGGACACTGAAGCTTTCTTT. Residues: CASSLAGTGIRDTEAFF.

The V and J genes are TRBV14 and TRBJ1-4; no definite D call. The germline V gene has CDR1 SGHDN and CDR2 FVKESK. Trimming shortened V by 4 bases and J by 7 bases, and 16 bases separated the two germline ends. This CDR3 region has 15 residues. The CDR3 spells CASSRSTRESEKLFF. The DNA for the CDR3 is TGTGCCAGCAGCCGAAGCACCCGGGAGAGTGAAAAACTGTTTTTT.

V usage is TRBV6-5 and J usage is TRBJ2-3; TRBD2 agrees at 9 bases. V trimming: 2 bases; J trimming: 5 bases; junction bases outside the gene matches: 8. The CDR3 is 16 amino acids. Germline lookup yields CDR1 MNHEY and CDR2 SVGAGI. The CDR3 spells CASSYAGAGGGDTQYF. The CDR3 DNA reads TGTGCCAGCAGTTACGCGGGGGCGGGAGGGGGAGATACGCAGTATTTT.

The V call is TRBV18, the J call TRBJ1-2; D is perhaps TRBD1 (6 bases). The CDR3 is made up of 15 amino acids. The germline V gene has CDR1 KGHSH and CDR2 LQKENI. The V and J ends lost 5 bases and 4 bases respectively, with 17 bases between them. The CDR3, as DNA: TGTGCCAGCTCAGAACTCCGAGGGGGTACCTATGGCTACACCTTC. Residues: CASSELRGGTYGYTF.

The CDR3 DNA sequence: TGTGCCAGCAGCTCCGGACTAGGGGTCTACAATGAGCAGTTCTTC. The encoded protein is CASSSGLGVYNEQFF. This chain uses TRBV7-3 with TRBJ2-1, with 7 bases that match TRBD2. CDR3 length: 15 residues. V was clipped by 4 bases and J by 3 bases; unmatched bases: 6. Germline V gene lookup returns CDR1 SGHTA and CDR2 FQGTGA. Full variable domain (outside the CDR3, taken from reference TRBV7-3 and TRBJ2-1): GAGVSQTPSNKVTEKGKYVELRCDPISGHTALYWYRQSLGQGPEFLIYFQGTGAADDSGLPNDRFFAVRPEGSVSTLKIQRTERGDSAVYLCASSSGLGVYNEQFFGPGTRLTVL.

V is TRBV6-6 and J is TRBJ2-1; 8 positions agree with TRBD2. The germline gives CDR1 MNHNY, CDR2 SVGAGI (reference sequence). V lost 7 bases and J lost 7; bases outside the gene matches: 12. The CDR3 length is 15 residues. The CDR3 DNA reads TGTGCCAGCACTCTAAGCGGGAGTAGCTATAATGAGCAGTTCTTC. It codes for CASTLSGSSYNEQFF.

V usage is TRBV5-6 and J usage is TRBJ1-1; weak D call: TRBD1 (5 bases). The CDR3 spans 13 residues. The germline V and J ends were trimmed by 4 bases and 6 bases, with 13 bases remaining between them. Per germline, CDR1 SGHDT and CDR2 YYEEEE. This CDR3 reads CASSLVWGAEAFF. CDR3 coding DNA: TGTGCCAGCAGCCTTGTATGGGGCGCTGAAGCTTTCTTT.

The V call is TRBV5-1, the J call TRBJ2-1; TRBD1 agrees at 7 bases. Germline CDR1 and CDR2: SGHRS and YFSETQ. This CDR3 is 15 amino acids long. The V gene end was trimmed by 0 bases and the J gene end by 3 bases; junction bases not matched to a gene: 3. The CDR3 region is CASSLVGTDYNEQFF. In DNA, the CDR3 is TGCGCCAGCAGCTTGGTAGGGACAGACTACAATGAGCAGTTCTTC.

The CDR3 loop is CASSQGQGVGRLFF. The DNA for the CDR3 is TGTGCCAGCAGCCAAGGACAGGGAGTTGGTAGACTGTTTTTT. The rearrangement links TRBV14 to TRBJ1-4, with TRBD1 matching over 7 bases. The V segment lost 1 base and the J segment 13 bases; nucleotides outside the gene matches: 9. The length of the CDR3 is 14 residues. Germline loops: CDR1 SGHDN, CDR2 FVKESK.

The CDR3 loop reads CASKVTGYGYTF. The DNA for the CDR3 is TGTGCCAGTAAAGTTACGGGCTATGGCTACACCTTC. The V call is TRBV19, the J call TRBJ1-2; no clear D gene. Between the trimmed V and J ends, which lost 7 bases and 4 bases, there was a span of 10 bases. CDR3 size: 12 residues. Germline lookup yields CDR1 LNHDA and CDR2 SQIVND (reference sequence).

The CDR3 coding sequence is TGCGCCAGCAGCTTTACAGGTGGTCTCGAGCAGTACTTC. Residues: CASSFTGGLEQYF. The chain carries TRBV5-1 and TRBJ2-7; tentatively, D is TRBD1 (5 bases). The CDR3 is 13 residues long. The V end was cut by 2 bases, the J end by 6 bases, with 12 bases between. Germline lookup yields CDR1 SGHRS and CDR2 YFSETQ.

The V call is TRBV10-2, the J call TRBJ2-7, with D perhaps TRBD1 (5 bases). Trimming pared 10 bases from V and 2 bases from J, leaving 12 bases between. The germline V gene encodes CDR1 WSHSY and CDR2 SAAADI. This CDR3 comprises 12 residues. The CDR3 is CATTQGTYEQYF. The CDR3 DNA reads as TGCGCCACCACGCAGGGCACCTACGAGCAGTACTTC.